The next 28 T cell receptor beta chains were all read from a single sample in a study of blood T cell repertoires in COVID-19. Profiling relied on immunoSEQ multiplex PCR, and the TCRdb table lists in-frame clones only, not all of them. The table includes 80,000 to 130,000 clones, roughly 92% detected once. The sequencing sample was made of peripheral blood. The receptors shown here come from a man between 70 and 80 years old with acute or convalescent COVID-19.

V gene TRBV19 combines with J gene TRBJ2-5; tentatively, D is TRBD2 (6 bases). The CDR3 contains 15 residues. The V end was cut by 0 bases, the J end by 4 bases, with 12 bases between. CDR1 is LNHDA and CDR2 is SQIVND in the germline V gene (reference sequence). This chain's CDR3 is CASSIEEGWAETQYF. The CDR3 region has the DNA TGTGCCAGTAGTATAGAGGAGGGGTGGGCAGAGACCCAGTACTTC.

V is TRBV6-1 and J is TRBJ1-6; the match to TRBD1 covers 10 bases. CDR1 and CDR2 (germline): MNHNS, SASEGT. V gave up 4 bases and J gave up 0 bases; unmatched junction bases: 6. The CDR3 covers 18 residues. The CDR3 spells CASSAGQGGNSYNSPLHF. CDR3 bases: TGTGCCAGCAGTGCCGGACAGGGGGGGAACTCCTATAATTCACCCCTCCACTTT.

This rearrangement joins TRBV11-3 to TRBJ2-7; D remains ambiguous. The CDR3 is made up of 12 amino acids. Looked up from germline, CDR1 is SGHNT and CDR2 is YENEEA. The ends were cut back, 5 bases at V and 10 bases at J, with 15 bases in the middle. CDR3 amino acids: CASSVPAQRQYF. In DNA form, the CDR3 reads TGTGCCAGCAGCGTCCCCGCCCAGCGTCAGTACTTC.

This clone was found a few times. The rearrangement uses TRBV28 and TRBJ2-1; 11 bases agree with TRBD2. This CDR3 is 15 amino acids long. V trimming: 7 bases; J trimming: 5 bases; junction bases outside the gene matches: 7. Germline loops: CDR1 MDHEN, CDR2 SYDVKM. Here the CDR3 reads CASTMTSGVNNEQFF. The DNA of the CDR3 is TGTGCCAGCACAATGACTAGCGGGGTTAACAATGAGCAGTTCTTC.

The chain is built from TRBV6-6 and TRBJ1-3; 7 nucleotides line up with TRBD1. The length of the CDR3 is 18 residues. The junction had 13 bases not matched to a gene; V was cut back by 5 bases and J by 0 bases. CDR1 is MNHNY and CDR2 is SVGAGI in the germline V gene (reference sequence). The CDR3 DNA sequence: TGTGCCAGCAGTCCCTCCGGGACAGCCAAATTCTCTGGAAACACCATATATTTT. It translates to CASSPSGTAKFSGNTIYF.

V usage is TRBV28 and J usage is TRBJ1-1; D perhaps matches TRBD1 (5 bases). Germline CDR1 reads MDHEN; CDR2 reads SYDVKM. The CDR3 totals 15 residues. Trimming left V 6 bases short and J 2 bases short, with 16 bases between. As DNA, the CDR3 is TGTGCCAGCAGGGGGACTTGGGGTCCAAACACTGAAGCTTTCTTT. Protein sequence: CASRGTWGPNTEAFF.

The V and J genes are TRBV24-1 and TRBJ2-7, with D possibly TRBD1 on 6 matching bases. V dropped 3 bases and J dropped 6 bases, with 17 bases sitting between them. Germline V gives CDR1 KGHDR, CDR2 SFDVKD. This CDR3 has 15 amino acids. The CDR3 bases are TGTGCCACCAGTGATCTTAACACAGGGATTGGCGAGCAGTACTTC. As protein: CATSDLNTGIGEQYF.

J is TRBJ1-2 and V is TRBV6-1, with 7 bases identical to TRBD1. This CDR3 contains 15 residues. The V gene's germline CDR1 is MNHNS and CDR2 SASEGT. The trim removed 1 base at V and 4 bases at J, leaving 6 bases unmatched. CDR3 amino acids: CASSEVRQGVYGYTF. CDR3 nucleotide sequence: TGTGCCAGCAGTGAAGTCCGGCAGGGGGTCTATGGCTACACCTTC.

The rearrangement joins TRBV19 to TRBJ1-2; 9 positions match TRBD1. Germline V lookup: CDR1 LNHDA, CDR2 SQIVND (reference sequence). V lost 3 bases to trimming and J lost 0 bases; unmatched junction nucleotides: 11. The CDR3 has 18 residues. The CDR3 sequence is CASSILTGTGTSNYGYTF. CDR3 DNA sequence: TGTGCCAGTAGTATTCTGACTGGGACAGGGACCTCTAACTATGGCTACACCTTC.

This clone was recorded once. The rearrangement joins TRBV6-5 to TRBJ1-5, with 8 bases identical to TRBD1. This CDR3 is built from 14 residues. Germline trimming cut 5 bases from V and 7 bases from J; bases unmatched to any gene: 7. Germline CDR1 reads MNHEY; CDR2 reads SVGAGI. The CDR3 coding sequence is TGTGCCAGCAGTAGGGGACAGGAGCGACAGCCCCAGCATTTT. It encodes CASSRGQERQPQHF.

The J gene is TRBJ1-6, the V gene TRBV7-2; 7 bases map to TRBD1. Germline loops: CDR1 SGHTA, CDR2 FQGNSA. This CDR3 is 15 amino acids long. V dropped 5 bases and J dropped 7; count of bases not matched to a gene: 8. The CDR3 reads CASSTVGQANSPLHF. The DNA of the CDR3 is TGTGCCAGCAGCACCGTAGGACAGGCCAATTCACCCCTCCACTTT.

V gene TRBV27 combines with J gene TRBJ1-2, with 7 bases matching TRBD1. Germline V gives CDR1 MNHEY, CDR2 SMNVEV (reference sequence). The CDR3 has 13 residues. V was clipped by 5 bases and J by 4 bases; unmatched bases: 4. The CDR3 loop is CASSTRDSYGYTF. For the CDR3, the DNA is TGTGCCAGCAGTACCCGGGACAGCTATGGCTACACCTTC.

CDR3 region: CATSSTGGELFF. CDR3 nucleotides: TGTGCCACCAGTTCGACTGGCGGGGAGCTGTTTTTT. The J gene is TRBJ2-2, the V gene TRBV24-1; D is uncertain. Germline-derived CDR1 and CDR2 are KGHDR and SFDVKD. V lost 6 bases and J lost 7, with 8 bases in between. The CDR3 sequence is 12 residues long.

A single count supports this clone. The CDR3 bases are TGCGCCAGCAGCCAAGGGCAGGGAGGGGAAAAACTGTTTTTT. It specifies CASSQGQGGEKLFF. The chain links TRBV4-1 to TRBJ1-4, with D perhaps matching TRBD1 (5 bases). Trimming removed 1 base at V and 8 bases at J, with 11 bases between. The CDR3 totals 14 residues. Germline CDR1 is MGHRA and CDR2 is YSYEKL.

J is TRBJ1-2 and V is TRBV18; 7 bases match TRBD1. CDR3 length: 14 amino acids. The V segment lost 3 bases and the J segment 3 bases; nucleotides outside the gene matches: 4. Germline V gene sequence: CDR1 KGHSH, CDR2 LQKENI. Written as DNA, the CDR3 is TGTGCCAGCTCACCCTCGCAGGGGGACTATGGCTACACCTTC. Translation gives CASSPSQGDYGYTF.

This chain connects TRBV15 to TRBJ2-1; D not certain. The germline gives CDR1 LNHNV, CDR2 YYDKDF (reference sequence). Deletions cut 6 bases from V and 0 bases from J, with 18 bases between. The CDR3 has 17 amino acids. CDR3 protein: CATRDLGGHSSYNEQFF. CDR3 DNA sequence: TGTGCCACCAGAGACCTTGGCGGTCATAGCTCCTACAATGAGCAGTTCTTC. Full variable domain (rest looked up from reference TRBV15 and TRBJ2-1): DAMVIQNPRYQVTQFGKPVTLSCSQTLNHNVMYWYQQKSSQAPKLLFHYYDKDFNNEADTPDNFQSRRPNTSFCFLDIRSPGLGDTAMYLCATRDLGGHSSYNEQFFGPGTRLTVL.

The gene calls are TRBV28 and TRBJ1-5; possible D gene TRBD1, 5 bases. Trimming took 7 bases from V and 5 from J, leaving 24 bases between them. The CDR3 length is 17 residues. CDR1 MDHEN and CDR2 SYDVKM come from the germline V gene. The CDR3 region has the DNA TGTGCCAGCATCCCCAGAGGGAGGCCAAGGGGATATCAGCCCCAGCATTTT. Translation gives CASIPRGRPRGYQPQHF. The full variable domain, completed using reference TRBV28 and TRBJ1-5, is DVKVTQSSRYLVKRTGEKVFLECVQDMDHENMFWYRQDPGLGLRLIYFSYDVKMKEKGDIPEGYSVSREKKERFSLILESASTNQTSMYLCASIPRGRPRGYQPQHFGDGTRLSIL.

J is TRBJ2-6 and V is TRBV5-6; 8 bases are shared with TRBD1. The CDR3 extends over 17 amino acids. V lost 2 bases, J lost 2 bases, and 6 bases stayed unmatched. Per germline, CDR1 SGHDT and CDR2 YYEEEE. The CDR3 nucleotides read TGTGCCAGCAGCTTACCTACGACAGGGGCTGGGGCCAACGTCCTGACTTTC. It specifies CASSLPTTGAGANVLTF.

The rearrangement links TRBV5-5 to TRBJ1-5; 8 bases align to TRBD1. Germline CDR1 reads SGHKS; CDR2 reads YYEKEE (reference sequence). CDR3 length: 15 residues. V lost 2 bases, J lost 2 bases, and 3 bases stayed unmatched. For the CDR3, the DNA is TGTGCCAGCAGCTTACAGGGGGTGGGCAATCAGCCCCAGCATTTT. Translated: CASSLQGVGNQPQHF.

The gene calls are TRBV30 and TRBJ1-2; D is undetermined. The ends were cut back, 5 bases at V and 8 bases at J, with 9 bases in the middle. The CDR3 length is 10 residues. The germline CDR1 and CDR2 sequences are GTSNPN and SVGIG (reference sequence). For the CDR3, the DNA is TGTGCCTGGGGGGAGGAGGGCTACACCTTC. This translates into CAWGEEGYTF. Full variable domain (rest looked up from reference TRBV30 and TRBJ1-2): SQTIHQWPATLVQPVGSPLSLECTVEGTSNPNLYWYRQAAGRGLQLLFYSVGIGQISSEVPQNLSASRPQDRQFILSSKKLLLSDSGFYLCAWGEEGYTFGSGTRLTVV.

The chain is built from TRBV19 and TRBJ1-4; D unresolved. V lost 3 bases and J 8 bases, leaving 19 bases between the germline ends. Per the germline V gene, CDR1 is LNHDA and CDR2 is SQIVND (reference sequence). This CDR3 is 16 amino acids long. As DNA, the CDR3 is TGTGCCAGTAGTATGGAATCCGGAAGAAGGAGGGAAAAACTGTTTTTT. Amino acids: CASSMESGRRREKLFF.

This clone occurred once. The rearrangement uses TRBV2 and TRBJ1-2; tentative D call: TRBD1 (6 bases). Trimming took 5 bases from V and 7 from J, leaving 11 bases between them. The germline V gene encodes CDR1 SNHLY and CDR2 FYNNEI. The CDR3 spans 12 residues. CDR3 residues: CASSTGYGGYTF. The CDR3 DNA follows: TGTGCCAGCAGTACAGGGTACGGTGGCTACACCTTC.

J is TRBJ1-6 and V is TRBV5-1; 8 nucleotides agree with TRBD1. This CDR3 contains 14 residues. V gave up 2 bases and J gave up 7 bases; unmatched junction bases: 2. Germline loops: CDR1 SGHRS, CDR2 YFSETQ. The CDR3 DNA follows: TGCGCCAGCAGCTTTCAGGGGGCAAATTCACCCCTCCACTTT. Amino acid sequence: CASSFQGANSPLHF.

V gene TRBV6-5 combines with J gene TRBJ1-5; TRBD1 matches 11 bases. Per the germline V gene, CDR1 is MNHEY and CDR2 is SVGAGI. V lost 6 bases, J lost 2 bases, and 0 bases stayed unmatched. The CDR3 is 14 amino acids. Here the CDR3 reads CASRGQGGNQPQHF. CDR3 sequence (DNA): TGTGCCAGCAGGGGACAGGGGGGCAATCAGCCCCAGCATTTT.

V usage is TRBV7-2 and J usage is TRBJ2-7; D gene unclear. Per germline, CDR1 SGHTA and CDR2 FQGNSA. This CDR3 region has 14 residues. The V and J ends lost 5 bases and 4 bases respectively, with 15 bases between them. This chain's CDR3 is CASSTIGTRYEQYF. CDR3 DNA sequence: TGTGCCAGCAGCACTATAGGCACGCGGTACGAGCAGTACTTC.

This clone was recorded a few times. The chain combines TRBV6-2 or TRBV6-3 with TRBJ1-1; D is unclear. The CDR3 totals 16 residues. Germline values: CDR1 MNHEY, CDR2 SVGEGT. Trimming removed 4 bases from V and 4 bases from J, with 19 bases in between. Here the CDR3 reads CASSSIGFGFGTEAFF. The CDR3, as DNA: TGTGCCAGCAGTTCCATAGGTTTCGGGTTTGGCACTGAAGCTTTCTTT.

This chain joins TRBV2 and TRBJ1-5; 8 bases are a match to TRBD1. The CDR3 has 16 amino acids. From germline, CDR1 is SNHLY and CDR2 FYNNEI. V was clipped by 4 bases and J by 2 bases; unmatched bases: 7. The CDR3 sequence is CASSATGTGRNQPQHF. In DNA, the CDR3 is TGTGCCAGCAGTGCCACCGGGACAGGCCGCAATCAGCCCCAGCATTTT.

The chain uses TRBV28 and TRBJ2-5; D gene uncertain. V lost 6 bases to trimming and J lost 4 bases, with 12 bases between them. Looked up from germline, CDR1 is MDHEN and CDR2 is SYDVKM. The CDR3 is 13 amino acids. CDR3 residues: CASSRSTIETQYF. CDR3 bases: TGTGCCAGCAGCCGGTCCACTATAGAGACCCAGTACTTC.